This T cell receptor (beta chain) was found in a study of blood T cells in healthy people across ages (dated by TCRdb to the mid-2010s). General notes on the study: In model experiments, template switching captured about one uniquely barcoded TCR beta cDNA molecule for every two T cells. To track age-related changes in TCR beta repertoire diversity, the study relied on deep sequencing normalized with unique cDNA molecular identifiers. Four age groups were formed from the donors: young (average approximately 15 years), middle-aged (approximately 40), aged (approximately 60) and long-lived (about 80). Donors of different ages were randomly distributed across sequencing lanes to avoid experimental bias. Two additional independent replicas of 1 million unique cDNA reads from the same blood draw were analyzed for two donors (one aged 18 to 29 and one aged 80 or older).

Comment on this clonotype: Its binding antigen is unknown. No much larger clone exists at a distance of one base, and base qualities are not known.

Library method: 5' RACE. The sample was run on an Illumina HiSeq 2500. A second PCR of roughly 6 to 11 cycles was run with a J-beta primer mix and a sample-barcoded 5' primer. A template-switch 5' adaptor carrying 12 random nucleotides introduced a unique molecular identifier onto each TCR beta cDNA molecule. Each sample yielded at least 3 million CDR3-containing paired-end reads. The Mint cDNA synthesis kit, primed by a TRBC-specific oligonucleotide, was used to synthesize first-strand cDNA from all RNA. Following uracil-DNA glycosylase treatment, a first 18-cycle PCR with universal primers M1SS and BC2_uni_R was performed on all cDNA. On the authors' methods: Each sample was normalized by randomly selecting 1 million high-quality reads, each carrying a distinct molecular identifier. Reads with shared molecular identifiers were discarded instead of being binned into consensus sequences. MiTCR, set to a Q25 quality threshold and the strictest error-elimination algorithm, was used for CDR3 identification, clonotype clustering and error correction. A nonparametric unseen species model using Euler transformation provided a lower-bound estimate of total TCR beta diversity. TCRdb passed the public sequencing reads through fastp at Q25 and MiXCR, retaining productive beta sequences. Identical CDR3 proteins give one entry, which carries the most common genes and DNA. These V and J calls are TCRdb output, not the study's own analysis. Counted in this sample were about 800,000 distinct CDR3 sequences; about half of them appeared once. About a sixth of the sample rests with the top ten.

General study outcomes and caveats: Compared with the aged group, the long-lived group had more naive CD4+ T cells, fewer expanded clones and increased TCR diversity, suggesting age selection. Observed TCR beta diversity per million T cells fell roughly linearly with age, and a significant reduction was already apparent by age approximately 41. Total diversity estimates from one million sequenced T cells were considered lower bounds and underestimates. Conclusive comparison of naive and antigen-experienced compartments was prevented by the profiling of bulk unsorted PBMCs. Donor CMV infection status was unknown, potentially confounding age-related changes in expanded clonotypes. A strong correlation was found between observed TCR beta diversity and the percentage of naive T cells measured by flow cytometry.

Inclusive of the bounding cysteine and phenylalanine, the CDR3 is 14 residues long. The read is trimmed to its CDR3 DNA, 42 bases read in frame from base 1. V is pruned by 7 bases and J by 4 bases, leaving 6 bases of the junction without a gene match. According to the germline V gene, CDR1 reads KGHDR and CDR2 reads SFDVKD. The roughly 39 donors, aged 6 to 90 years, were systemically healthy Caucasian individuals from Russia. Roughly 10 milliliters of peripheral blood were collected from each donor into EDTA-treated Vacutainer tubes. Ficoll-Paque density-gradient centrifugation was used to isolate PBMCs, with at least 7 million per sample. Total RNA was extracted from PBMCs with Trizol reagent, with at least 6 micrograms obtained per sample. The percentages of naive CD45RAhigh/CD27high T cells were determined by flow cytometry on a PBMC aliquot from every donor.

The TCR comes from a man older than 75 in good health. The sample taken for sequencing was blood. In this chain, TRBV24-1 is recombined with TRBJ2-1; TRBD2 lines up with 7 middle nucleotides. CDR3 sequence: CATRPSGEYNEQFF. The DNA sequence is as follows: TGTGCCACCAGACCTAGCGGAGAATACAATGAGCAGTTCTTC.